One sample yielded the 30 T cell receptor beta chains listed below, sequenced in a study of blood T cell repertoires in COVID-19. The method was immunoSEQ multiplex PCR; TCRdb's version includes in-frame clones alone and lacks a portion of them. The sample carries fewer than 400,000 clones, around 90% recorded once. Sequencing was carried out using PBMCs or T cells enriched from blood (not recorded which). Source of these receptors: a woman under 30 who had recovered from COVID-19.

The chain recombines TRBV28 with TRBJ1-1, with TRBD1 as a possible D gene (5 bases). V was clipped by 4 bases and J by 9 bases, with 12 bases between them. This CDR3 comprises 12 residues. Germline lookup yields CDR1 MDHEN and CDR2 SYDVKM. The CDR3 spells CASSSSGEQAFF. The CDR3 nucleotides are TGTGCCAGCAGTTCCTCGGGGGAACAAGCTTTCTTT. The entire variable domain, with the rest obtained from reference TRBV28 and TRBJ1-1, is as follows: DVKVTQSSRYLVKRTGEKVFLECVQDMDHENMFWYRQDPGLGLRLIYFSYDVKMKEKGDIPEGYSVSREKKERFSLILESASTNQTSMYLCASSSSGEQAFFGQGTRLTVV.

The chain recombines TRBV19 with TRBJ1-4; no clear D. The V end was cut by 3 bases, the J end by 4 bases, with 12 bases between. The CDR3 extends over 15 amino acids. The V gene's germline CDR1 is LNHDA and CDR2 SQIVND (reference sequence). Written as DNA, the CDR3 is TGTGCCAGTAGTATGTGGGCAGCCAATAATGAAAAACTGTTTTTT. Amino acid sequence: CASSMWAANNEKLFF.

The rearrangement uses TRBV28 and TRBJ2-7; maybe TRBD2 (5 bases). Per germline, CDR1 MDHEN and CDR2 SYDVKM. This CDR3 region has 11 residues. Trimming cost V 9 bases and J 1 base, with 7 bases left between them. The CDR3 nucleotides read TGTGCCAGTGGACTTTCCTACGAGCAGTACTTC. Translated: CASGLSYEQYF. Supplemented by reference TRBV28 and TRBJ2-7, the full variable domain reads DVKVTQSSRYLVKRTGEKVFLECVQDMDHENMFWYRQDPGLGLRLIYFSYDVKMKEKGDIPEGYSVSREKKERFSLILESASTNQTSMYLCASGLSYEQYFGPGTRLTVT.

This chain uses TRBV6-6 with TRBJ2-7; D is possibly TRBD1 (5 bases). The CDR3 length is 12 residues. V lost 6 bases and J 9 bases, leaving 15 bases between the germline ends. Germline loops: CDR1 MNHNY, CDR2 SVGAGI (reference sequence). Here the CDR3 reads CASSTSQGRQYF. The CDR3 DNA reads TGTGCCAGCAGCACATCCCAGGGCAGGCAGTACTTC.

V is TRBV20-1 and J is TRBJ1-5; 9 nucleotides match TRBD1. The CDR3 runs to 15 residues. Germline CDR1 reads DFQATT; CDR2 reads SNEGSKA (reference sequence). Trimming cost V 3 bases and J 5 bases; bases outside gene matches: 8. The CDR3 protein is CSASRTGGSYQPQHF. CDR3 bases: TGCAGTGCTAGTCGAACAGGGGGCTCATATCAGCCCCAGCATTTT.

The rearrangement uses TRBV5-5 and TRBJ1-4, with TRBD1 as a possible D gene (6 bases). This CDR3 comprises 13 residues. Trimming shortened V by 3 bases and J by 8 bases, and 11 bases separated the two germline ends. Per germline, CDR1 SGHKS and CDR2 YYEKEE (reference sequence). The CDR3 DNA follows: TGTGCCAGCAGCTCTCCCGGACAGGAAAAACTGTTTTTT. This sequence encodes CASSSPGQEKLFF.

The J gene is TRBJ1-1, the V gene TRBV9, with unresolved D. V was clipped by 7 bases and J by 5 bases, with 15 bases between them. The CDR3 loop spans 13 amino acids. The germline gives CDR1 SGDLS, CDR2 YYNGEE. The CDR3 here is CASSQAGRTEAFF. CDR3 nucleotides: TGTGCCAGCTCTCAAGCGGGGAGGACTGAAGCTTTCTTT.

V usage is TRBV30 and J usage is TRBJ1-1, with 7 bases lining up with TRBD1. This CDR3 is 13 amino acids long. Germline CDR1 and CDR2: GTSNPN and SVGIG (reference sequence). Trimming took 4 bases from V and 4 from J; bases not matched to a gene: 6. Written as DNA, the CDR3 is TGTGCCTGGATGAGGGGGCGAAGCACTGAAGCTTTCTTT. It translates to CAWMRGRSTEAFF.

The V call is TRBV7-6, the J call TRBJ2-2; 8 bases line up with TRBD1. With 6 bases clipped from V and 8 bases from J, the junction kept 14 bases outside the gene matches. Germline CDR1 reads SGHVS; CDR2 reads FNYEAQ. This CDR3 spans 16 amino acids. CDR3 residues: CASRLTPRQGWGELFF. The DNA for the CDR3 is TGTGCCAGCAGACTTACCCCTAGACAGGGGTGGGGGGAGCTGTTTTTT.

This sequence joins TRBV29-1 and TRBJ2-6; no clear D. CDR3 length equals 13 residues. The germline CDR1 and CDR2 sequences are SQVTM and ANQGSEA. V dropped 8 bases and J dropped 1 base, with 9 bases sitting between them. The CDR3 DNA follows: TGCAGCTGTACAGAGTCTGGGGCCAACGTCCTGACTTTC. Protein product: CSCTESGANVLTF.

The chain recombines TRBV7-8 with TRBJ1-6; maybe TRBD1 (6 bases). Trimming took off 1 base at V and 13 bases at J, with 11 bases between the two ends. This CDR3 has 13 residues. The germline V gene has CDR1 SGHVS and CDR2 FQNEAQ. The DNA of the CDR3 is TGTGCCAGCAGCTTAGACAGGGTGATCCCCCTCCACTTT. As protein: CASSLDRVIPLHF.

This chain uses TRBV5-1 with TRBJ2-1; TRBD1 might be the D (6 bases). V was trimmed by 0 bases and J by 2 bases, leaving 9 bases between them. This CDR3 is 15 amino acids long. Germline loops: CDR1 SGHRS, CDR2 YFSETQ. CDR3 loop: CASSLGDITYNEQFF. In DNA form, the CDR3 reads TGCGCCAGCAGCTTGGGGGACATAACCTACAATGAGCAGTTCTTC.

The chain couples TRBV7-9 to TRBJ1-4; the D is unclear. The CDR3 contains 16 residues. CDR1 and CDR2 (germline): SEHNR, FQNEAQ (reference sequence). V lost 4 bases and J lost 2, with 14 bases in between. The CDR3 DNA follows: TGTGCCAGCAGCTATTTTTCGGGAGGGACTAATGAAAAACTGTTTTTT. Translating it yields CASSYFSGGTNEKLFF. The whole variable domain, filled in from reference TRBV7-9 and TRBJ1-4, reads DTGVSQNPRHKITKRGQNVTFRCDPISEHNRLYWYRQTLGQGPEFLTYFQNEAQLEKSRLLSDRFSAERPKGSFSTLEIQRTEQGDSAMYLCASSYFSGGTNEKLFFGSGTQLSVL.

The V and J genes are TRBV3-1 (or the pseudogene TRBV3-2) and TRBJ1-3; D possibly corresponds to TRBD1 (5 bases). V lost 5 bases to trimming and J lost 4 bases, with 15 bases between them. The germline V gene encodes CDR1 LGHDT and CDR2 YNNKEL (reference sequence). CDR3 length: 15 amino acids. The CDR3 coding sequence is TGTGCCAGCAGCTGGCGGGACCGAACGGGAAACACCATATATTTT. Its protein product is CASSWRDRTGNTIYF.

This chain joins TRBV4-3 and TRBJ1-1; possible D gene TRBD1, 5 bases. Trimming removed 4 bases from V and 4 bases from J, with 13 bases in between. CDR3 length equals 14 residues. The germline CDR1 and CDR2 sequences are LGHNA and YSLEER. The CDR3 DNA reads as TGCGCCAGCAGCCCAGCGGGGGGTGGCACTGAAGCTTTCTTT. This sequence encodes CASSPAGGGTEAFF.

This chain uses TRBV21-1 with TRBJ1-1; no DNA check was done on the table's D call, TRBD1. TRBV21-1 is reported as a pseudogene. This CDR3 contains 15 residues. The CDR3 DNA follows: TGTGCCAGCAGCAACTTAGACAGGGACAACACTGAAGCTTTCTTT. This sequence encodes CASSNLDRDNTEAFF.

The rearrangement links TRBV11-3 to TRBJ2-1; 7 bases line up with TRBD2. The germline gives CDR1 SGHNT, CDR2 YENEEA. J lost 2 bases, V lost 4 bases, and 5 bases had no gene match. The CDR3 loop spans 15 amino acids. CDR3 sequence (DNA): TGTGCCAGCAGCTATAGGGAGGGCCCCTACAATGAGCAGTTCTTC. Protein sequence: CASSYREGPYNEQFF.

This chain uses TRBV4-3 with TRBJ2-7; 9 nucleotides agree with TRBD1. This CDR3 comprises 18 residues. V shed 1 base, J shed 2 bases, and the junction held 12 bases outside the gene matches. Germline V gene data show CDR1 as LGHNA and CDR2 as YSLEER. The CDR3 DNA is TGCGCCAGCAGCCAAGCCTCACAGGGGGCATTAACTACCTACGAGCAGTACTTC. Encoded protein: CASSQASQGALTTYEQYF.

V is TRBV7-9 and J is TRBJ2-7; 13 bases match TRBD2. The V gene's germline CDR1 is SEHNR and CDR2 FQNEAQ (reference sequence). After removal of 6 bases from V and 5 bases from J, the junction contained 13 bases not matched to a gene. This CDR3 is built from 17 residues. CDR3 in DNA: TGTGCCAGCAGTCCCACCCCGTGGACTAGCGGGGGTGACGAGCAGTACTTC. Translation gives CASSPTPWTSGGDEQYF.

This rearrangement joins TRBV16 to TRBJ1-4; no clear D. V was cut by 4 bases and J by 11 bases, with 14 bases left in between. The V gene's germline CDR1 is KGHSY and CDR2 FQNENV. The CDR3 sequence is 13 residues long. As DNA, the CDR3 is TGTGCCAGCAGCCGCCGATCCGACGGGAAACTGTTTTTT. Translated: CASSRRSDGKLFF.

The DNA for the CDR3 is TGCGCCAGCAGCCAAGCCCCAGGGGATGGAAACACCATATATTTT. Translated: CASSQAPGDGNTIYF. This chain joins TRBV4-3 and TRBJ1-3, with D possibly TRBD1 on 6 matching bases. The CDR3 has 15 amino acids. V lost 1 base to trimming and J lost 3 bases, with 10 bases between them. Germline assignment: CDR1 LGHNA and CDR2 YSLEER.

The chain has TRBV6-5 and TRBJ2-3, with TRBD1 identical over 9 bases. The CDR3 is 14 residues long. V was clipped by 6 bases and J by 1 base; unmatched bases: 2. Germline values: CDR1 MNHEY, CDR2 SVGAGI. Here the CDR3 DNA reads TGTGCCAGCAGCAGGACAGGGGGCACAGATACGCAGTATTTT. This gives the protein CASSRTGGTDTQYF.

The chain couples TRBV5-1 to TRBJ2-5, with 12 nucleotides matching TRBD1. The CDR3 totals 16 residues. CDR1 and CDR2 from the germline V gene are SGHRS and YFSETQ. The V segment lost 5 bases and the J segment 6 bases; nucleotides outside the gene matches: 11. In DNA form, the CDR3 reads TGCGCCAGCAGACAGGGACAGGGGGCGATGGTTAAGACCCAGTACTTC. This gives the protein CASRQGQGAMVKTQYF. The variable domain in full, with the rest retrieved from reference TRBV5-1 and TRBJ2-5, is KAGVTQTPRYLIKTRGQQVTLSCSPISGHRSVSWYQQTPGQGLQFLFEYFSETQRNKGNFPGRFSGRQFSNSRSEMNVSTLELGDSALYLCASRQGQGAMVKTQYFGPGTRLLVL.

The chain employs TRBV5-1 and TRBJ1-1; the D is unclear. This CDR3 comprises 11 residues. V lost 3 bases and J lost 6, with 6 bases in between. Germline V gene lookup returns CDR1 SGHRS and CDR2 YFSETQ. The CDR3 DNA follows: TGCGCCAGCAGCTCGCAGGCTGAAGCTTTCTTT. Translated: CASSSQAEAFF.

This chain joins TRBV28 and TRBJ2-1, with 9 bases aligning to TRBD2. V gave up 6 bases and J gave up 4 bases; unmatched junction bases: 4. CDR1 is MDHEN and CDR2 is SYDVKM in the germline V gene. This CDR3 is 14 amino acids long. CDR3 sequence reads: CASRSGGKYNEQFF. The CDR3, as DNA: TGTGCCAGCAGAAGCGGGGGGAAATACAATGAGCAGTTCTTC.

The genes are TRBV25-1 and TRBJ1-1; 8 nucleotides line up with TRBD1. Looked up from germline, CDR1 is MGHDK and CDR2 is SYGVNS. V shed 4 bases and J 5 bases; nucleotides not matched to a gene: 6. There are 14 residues in the CDR3. CDR3 loop: CASSVSGGGTEAFF. Here the CDR3 DNA reads TGTGCCAGCAGTGTCTCAGGGGGCGGTACTGAAGCTTTCTTT.

The CDR3: CASSLGTGSTEAFF. The CDR3 region has the DNA TGCGCCAGCAGCTTGGGTACAGGGTCCACTGAAGCTTTCTTT. The genes are TRBV5-1 and TRBJ1-1; a possible D gene is TRBD1 (6 bases). Trimming shortened V by 0 bases and J by 4 bases, and 10 bases separated the two germline ends. The CDR3 loop spans 14 amino acids. Germline V CDR1 and CDR2: SGHRS, YFSETQ.

V gene TRBV4-2 combines with J gene TRBJ2-1; a possible D gene is TRBD2 (6 bases). V lost 0 bases to trimming and J lost 0 bases, with 12 bases between them. Germline CDR1 and CDR2: LGHNA and YNFKEQ. The CDR3 runs 17 residues. The CDR3 bases are TGTGCCAGCAGCCAAGATTGGGGGGAGGACTCCTACAATGAGCAGTTCTTC. Its protein product is CASSQDWGEDSYNEQFF.

The table lists this clone with a count of one. The V gene is TRBV6-5, the J gene TRBJ2-1; perhaps TRBD2 as D (7 bases). The CDR3 has 15 residues. CDR1 is MNHEY and CDR2 is SVGAGI in the germline V gene. Trimming shortened V by 6 bases and J by 8 bases, and 20 bases separated the two germline ends. CDR3 sequence: CASSQTGGRVDEQFF. In DNA, the CDR3 is TGTGCCAGCAGCCAGACGGGGGGCCGGGTAGATGAGCAGTTCTTC.

The chain is built from TRBV3-1 (or the pseudogene TRBV3-2) and TRBJ2-7; 14 bases align to TRBD2. The CDR3 has 15 amino acids. Trimming cost V 3 bases and J 9 bases; bases outside gene matches: 7. Germline values: CDR1 LGHDT, CDR2 YNNKEL (reference sequence). The CDR3 sequence is CASSQGLAGVARQYF. The DNA of the CDR3 is TGTGCCAGCAGCCAGGGACTAGCGGGAGTAGCGCGGCAGTACTTC.